A selection of T cell receptor beta chains follows, all from one sample in a study of T cell responses to AZD1222 COVID-19 vaccine. TCRdb's table, derived via immunoSEQ multiplex PCR, lists solely in-frame clones and lacks some. The table includes around 150,000 clones, about 90% detected once. The sequences come from peripheral blood, collected on day 0 of AZD1222 vaccination. These receptor sequences come from an adult in good health. Each CDR3 is given with its conserved first and last residue. The D gene is left open where the match is weak. Clone size, where shown, is once, few, many, or a class for clones that have expanded.

d_call	cdr3_length	v_call	clone_size	j_call	cdr3_aa	cdr3_nt
NA	15	TRBV6-5	NA	TRBJ2-7	CASSYSKTAHYEQYF	TGTGCCAGCAGTTACTCGAAGACAGCCCACTACGAGCAGTACTTC
NA	14	TRBV28	NA	TRBJ2-6	CASSWKRGANVLTF	TGTGCCAGCAGTTGGAAGCGTGGGGCCAACGTCCTGACTTTC
TRBD2	13	TRBV11-3	many	TRBJ2-7	CASSLGLALEQYF	TGTGCCAGCAGCTTAGGACTAGCTCTCGAGCAGTACTTC
TRBD1	14	TRBV7-9	NA	TRBJ2-5	CASSHWGQQETQYF	TGTGCCAGCAGCCACTGGGGACAGCAAGAGACCCAGTACTTC
NA	14	TRBV28	NA	TRBJ2-7	CASSLPASYYEQYF	TGTGCCAGCAGTTTACCCGCCAGCTACTACGAGCAGTACTTC
TRBD1	13	TRBV5-6	NA	TRBJ1-5	CASSLAGGQPQHF	TGTGCCAGCAGCTTGGCAGGGGGACAGCCCCAGCATTTT
NA	13	TRBV30	NA	TRBJ2-5	CAWSLGPQETQYF	TGTGCCTGGTCCCTAGGGCCACAAGAGACCCAGTACTTC
NA	14	TRBV28	few	TRBJ1-4	CASSFGVTNEKLFF	TGTGCCAGCAGTTTTGGCGTCACTAATGAAAAACTGTTTTTT
NA	12	TRBV9	NA	TRBJ2-2	CASTRDTGELFF	TGTGCCAGCACCCGGGACACCGGGGAGCTGTTTTTT
NA	17	TRBV5-6	NA	TRBJ1-4	CASSLVDPGQKNEKLFF	TGTGCCAGCAGCTTGGTAGATCCGGGACAAAAAAATGAAAAACTGTTTTTT
TRBD2	14	TRBV2	NA	TRBJ2-7	CASSPGRGSYEQYF	TGTGCCAGCAGCCCTGGGAGGGGATCCTACGAGCAGTACTTC
TRBD1	14	TRBV5-1	NA	TRBJ1-4	CASSPDRVDEKLFF	TGCGCCAGCAGCCCAGACAGGGTTGATGAAAAACTGTTTTTT
NA	16	TRBV4-1	NA	TRBJ2-3	CASSQGGSGYTDTQYF	TGCGCCAGCAGCCAAGGTGGTAGCGGATACACAGATACGCAGTATTTT
TRBD2	17	TRBV28	NA	TRBJ2-5	CASSLLVTSGRSETQYF	TGTGCCAGCAGTTTATTGGTGACTAGCGGGAGGTCTGAGACCCAGTACTTC
NA	11	TRBV6-5	NA	TRBJ1-1	CASRRNTEAFF	TGTGCCAGCCGGAGGAACACTGAAGCTTTCTTT
NA	15	TRBV7-2	NA	TRBJ2-7	CASSLSSQRTYEQYF	TGTGCCAGCAGCTTATCATCACAGAGGACCTACGAGCAGTACTTC
NA	15	TRBV19	NA	TRBJ2-2	CATKGSGLYTGELFF	TGTGCCACCAAAGGGTCAGGATTATACACCGGGGAGCTGTTTTTT
NA	16	TRBV28	NA	TRBJ1-5	CASSNSAGRGNQPQHF	TGTGCCAGCAGTAACTCGGCTGGCCGGGGCAATCAGCCCCAGCATTTT
NA	14	TRBV5-1	NA	TRBJ2-4	CASSRGESKNIQYF	TGCGCCAGCAGCCGCGGGGAGTCGAAAAACATTCAGTACTTC
NA	11	TRBV4-1	NA	TRBJ1-1	CASRGTRGAFF	TGCGCCAGCAGGGGGACGAGGGGTGCTTTCTTT
NA	12	TRBV7-9	NA	TRBJ2-5	CASSPMSKTQYF	TGTGCCAGCAGCCCAATGTCAAAGACCCAGTACTTC
NA	14	TRBV6-2/TRBV6-3	NA	TRBJ2-1	CASSYTGQYNEQFF	TGTGCCAGCAGTTACACAGGGCAGTACAATGAGCAGTTCTTC
NA	15	TRBV6-1	NA	TRBJ1-4	CASSEVRSSSEKLFF	TGTGCCAGCAGTGAAGTAAGATCATCCAGCGAAAAACTGTTTTTT
TRBD2	18	TRBV5-4	few	TRBJ2-6	CASSRPGLDGTGANVLTF	TGTGCCAGCAGCAGGCCGGGACTAGACGGTACTGGGGCCAACGTCCTGACTTTC
NA	15	TRBV19	NA	TRBJ2-1	CASSMVQGPYNEQFF	TGTGCCAGTAGTATGGTCCAGGGACCCTACAATGAGCAGTTCTTC
TRBD2	16	TRBV6-2/TRBV6-3	few	TRBJ2-7	CASSYSGREVIYEQYF	TGTGCCAGCAGTTACTCGGGGCGGGAGGTGATCTACGAGCAGTACTTC
TRBD2	17	TRBV7-2	NA	TRBJ2-7	CASSLTRTSGSLGEQYF	TGTGCCAGCAGCTTAACACGGACTAGCGGGAGTCTCGGCGAGCAGTACTTC
NA	14	TRBV13	NA	TRBJ1-1	CASSPRQPNTEAFF	TGTGCCAGCAGCCCACGACAGCCGAACACTGAAGCTTTCTTT
NA	19	TRBV10-3	NA	TRBJ2-2	CAISESPLKGRGNTGELFF	TGTGCCATCAGTGAGTCCCCCCTGAAGGGGCGGGGAAACACCGGGGAGCTGTTTTTT
TRBD1	16	TRBV28	NA	TRBJ1-2	CASSLDRLSNNYGYTF	TGTGCCAGCAGTTTGGACAGGCTATCCAATAACTATGGCTACACCTTC
NA	14	TRBV7-8	NA	TRBJ1-5	CASSLSSYNQPQHF	TGTGCCAGCAGCTTATCGAGCTATAATCAGCCCCAGCATTTT
NA	16	TRBV19	NA	TRBJ1-1	CASTLDPSDSDTEAFF	TGTGCCAGTACCCTAGACCCTTCGGATAGTGACACTGAAGCTTTCTTT
NA	15	TRBV16	few	TRBJ1-2	CASSQAVRGQGGYTF	TGTGCCAGCAGCCAAGCCGTGCGGGGGCAGGGGGGCTACACCTTC
NA	15	TRBV7-2	NA	TRBJ2-1	CASSLAGSSYNEQFF	TGTGCCAGCAGCTTAGCGGGGAGCTCCTACAATGAGCAGTTCTTC
NA	15	TRBV6-5	NA	TRBJ1-1	CASSGISGLRTEAFF	TGTGCCAGCAGCGGGATATCAGGATTACGGACTGAAGCTTTCTTT
NA	15	TRBV19	NA	TRBJ1-5	CASSIPGHNNQPQHF	TGTGCCAGTAGCATTCCGGGACACAACAATCAGCCCCAGCATTTT
NA	13	TRBV7-2	many	TRBJ1-2	CASSLGTAYGYTF	TGTGCCAGCAGCTTAGGGACAGCCTATGGCTACACCTTC
NA	15	TRBV7-9	NA	TRBJ1-3	CASSLESSSGNTIYF	TGTGCCAGCAGCTTAGAGAGCAGCTCTGGAAACACCATATATTTT
NA	13	TRBV6-4	few	TRBJ2-2	CASSEGEAGELFF	TGTGCCAGCAGTGAAGGGGAAGCCGGGGAGCTGTTTTTT
NA	18	TRBV4-1	NA	TRBJ2-1	CASSQEEGPTVLLNEQFF	TGCGCCAGCAGCCAAGAAGAGGGTCCCACGGTGTTATTGAATGAGCAGTTCTTC